This entry features one TCR beta chain sequence. Its antigen is unknown. The data originate from a study of blood T cells in healthy people across ages. Total RNA was extracted at no less than 6 micrograms per sample. Findings and limits, study-wide: Unsorted PBMCs prevented conclusive naive versus antigen-experienced comparison.

A sample-barcoded 5' primer and a J-beta primer mix were used in a second PCR of roughly 7 to 12 cycles. Via MiXCR, TCRdb re-called the 5' RACE reads, giving one row per CDR3 protein. The table lists about 560,000 distinct CDR3 sequences, about 25% of them singletons. V was clipped by 0 bases and J by 0 bases; unmatched bases: 0. The germline CDR1 and CDR2 sequences are MNHEY and SVGAGI. The CDR3 runs 15 residues. Another study also made use of these data, one on T cells of mothers and their children.

The sequence was collected from a boy under 10 years old in good health. The J gene is TRBJ2-3, the V gene TRBV6-5, with 7 bases aligning to TRBD2. Sequences were obtained from blood. In DNA, the CDR3 is TGTGCCAGCAGTTACTCGGGACTAAGCACAGATACGCAGTATTTT. This sequence encodes CASSYSGLSTDTQYF.